The clone carrying this TCR beta chain was seen a single time. The record originates from a study of shared clonotypes between healthy human individuals. Adult Caucasians living in Nashville, Tennessee made up all of the donors. Trimming removed 0 bases at V and 3 bases at J, with 12 bases between. This CDR3 has 15 amino acids. CDR1 MNHEY and CDR2 SMNVEV come from the germline V gene (reference sequence). Profiling relied on immunoSEQ multiplex PCR, and the TCRdb table lists in-frame clones only, not all of them. The table lists approximately 700,000 clones, about 80% of them singletons. Sequenced input: memory CD4+ T cells sorted from blood. The subset: CD45RA-negative fraction. The TCR sequence derives from a woman aged 25 to 45 in good health. This chain connects TRBV27 to TRBJ2-7, with D tentatively TRBD1 or TRBD2 (6 bases each). The CDR3 DNA follows: TGTGCCAGCAGTTTATCAGGGGGGATTCTCTACGAGCAGTACTTC. Amino acids: CASSLSGGILYEQYF.